These 28 T cell receptor beta chains were all obtained from the same sample, sequenced in a study of T cells in tuberculosis listed by TCRdb under 2018. The protocol used for the library was the immunoSEQ multiplex PCR assay. TCRdb took this table from immuneACCESS and kept in-frame rearrangements with V and J called. Such tables lack part of the clones; where checked against another copy, unresolved V genes explain under half of the gap, and the rest is unexplained. For this sample there are around 50,000 clones; over 75% appear just once. Together, the top ten hold 20% to 25% of the sample. PBMC were thawed, rested overnight, stained with a GMM-loaded CD1B tetramer, a Live/Dead dye and anti-CD3, and then sorted on a FACS Aria II. CD1B tetramers were loaded with C32 glucose monomycolate purified from Rhodococcus equi. Sequencing input: CD1b-GMM tetramer-negative cells sorted from PBMCs. The sample's cell subset or site, from its label and the paper: T cells not binding CD1B-GMM tetramer, sorted from same donor. These receptors were collected from an adult woman with latent tuberculosis.

The rearrangement uses TRBV2 and TRBJ1-1, with D uncertain. The CDR3 is 13 amino acids. V was clipped by 2 bases and J by 8 bases, with 12 bases between them. The V gene's germline CDR1 is SNHLY and CDR2 FYNNEI. The DNA for the CDR3 is TGTGCCAGCAGTGAACTATTCTTGAGGGAAGCTTTCTTT. Translated: CASSELFLREAFF.

The chain employs TRBV29-1 and TRBJ2-7; D is possibly TRBD2 (5 bases). The CDR3 is 14 residues long. The V gene lost 2 bases and the J gene lost 0 bases, with 11 bases spanning the gap. Germline lookup yields CDR1 SQVTM and CDR2 ANQGSEA. This CDR3 is CSVELGGISYEQYF. The DNA for the CDR3 is TGCAGCGTTGAACTTGGAGGTATCTCCTACGAGCAGTACTTC.

This clone was found once. This chain connects TRBV5-1 to TRBJ2-5; D is possibly TRBD2 (7 bases). Trimming left V 4 bases short and J 4 bases short, with 17 bases between. Germline assignment: CDR1 SGHRS and CDR2 YFSETQ. CDR3 length: 15 residues. The CDR3 region has the DNA TGCGCCAGCAGCGCCGGGGAGGGGGTTGCAGAGACCCAGTACTTC. This sequence encodes CASSAGEGVAETQYF.

The V call is TRBV6-1, the J call TRBJ2-1; 13 bases align to TRBD2. Germline values: CDR1 MNHNS, CDR2 SASEGT. This CDR3 spans 14 amino acids. J was trimmed by 6 bases and V by 4 bases; bases with no gene match: 0. In DNA form, the CDR3 reads TGTGCCAGCAGTGGGACTAGCGGGAGCAATGAGCAGTTCTTC. It specifies CASSGTSGSNEQFF.

V and J are TRBV30 and TRBJ2-3, with 7 bases lining up with TRBD2. CDR3 size: 12 residues. Germline V gene data show CDR1 as GTSNPN and CDR2 as SVGIG (reference sequence). J was trimmed by 5 bases and V by 1 base; bases with no gene match: 0. The CDR3 is CAWSGGGDTQYF. DNA for the CDR3: TGTGCCTGGAGTGGGGGGGGAGATACGCAGTATTTT.

The chain recombines TRBV15 with TRBJ1-5, with a tentative D call TRBD1 (5 bases). Trimming pared 0 bases from V and 7 bases from J, leaving 7 bases between. From germline, CDR1 is LNHNV and CDR2 YYDKDF (reference sequence). The CDR3 loop spans 13 amino acids. The CDR3 protein is CATSRDRVQPQHF. CDR3 bases: TGTGCCACCAGCAGAGACAGGGTGCAGCCCCAGCATTTT.

The CDR3 DNA sequence: TGTGCCAGCAGTGATCTCAGGGAGGACATTCAGTACTTC. Its translation: CASSDLREDIQYF. The rearrangement joins TRBV2 to TRBJ2-4; possibly TRBD2 for D (6 bases). V lost 3 bases to trimming and J lost 8 bases, with 11 bases between them. The germline V gene encodes CDR1 SNHLY and CDR2 FYNNEI. This CDR3 has 13 amino acids.

The J gene is TRBJ1-2, the V gene TRBV5-1, with a possible D match to TRBD1 (5 bases). CDR3 length equals 14 residues. Germline V gene data show CDR1 as SGHRS and CDR2 as YFSETQ. The V end lost 0 bases, the J end lost 2 bases, and 8 bases lay between the germline ends. Here the CDR3 DNA reads TGCGCCAGCAGCTTGGGAAGACAGAACTATGGCTACACCTTC. Protein sequence: CASSLGRQNYGYTF.

The CDR3 here is CASSAGTSGYSYNEQFF. The CDR3 coding sequence is TGTGCCAGCAGCGCGGGGACTAGCGGGTACTCCTACAATGAGCAGTTCTTC. The chain has TRBV5-4 and TRBJ2-1; 12 bases fit TRBD2. CDR3 length equals 17 residues. V shed 4 bases, J shed 0 bases, and the junction held 5 bases outside the gene matches. CDR1 and CDR2 from the germline V gene are SGHNT and YYREEE (reference sequence).

The chain uses TRBV28 and TRBJ2-7; TRBD1 matches 8 bases. Germline-derived CDR1 and CDR2 are MDHEN and SYDVKM. The V gene end was trimmed by 4 bases and the J gene end by 5 bases; junction bases not matched to a gene: 10. This CDR3 comprises 15 residues. The CDR3 DNA reads TGTGCCAGCAGTTCCCCACCGACAGGGGCCCACGAGCAGTACTTC. This encodes CASSSPPTGAHEQYF. Full variable domain (outside the CDR3, taken from reference TRBV28 and TRBJ2-7): DVKVTQSSRYLVKRTGEKVFLECVQDMDHENMFWYRQDPGLGLRLIYFSYDVKMKEKGDIPEGYSVSREKKERFSLILESASTNQTSMYLCASSSPPTGAHEQYFGPGTRLTVT.

The CDR3 loop is CASSLERAIDRAQPQHF. CDR3 DNA: TGTGCCAGCAGCTTAGAAAGGGCAATAGACAGGGCCCAGCCCCAGCATTTT. V is TRBV7-8 and J is TRBJ1-5, with TRBD1 matching over 7 bases. V lost 1 base to trimming and J lost 7 bases; unmatched junction nucleotides: 13. Germline V lookup: CDR1 SGHVS, CDR2 FQNEAQ. The CDR3 has 17 residues.

This chain's CDR3 is CASSLGRFYEQYF. The CDR3 bases are TGTGCCAGCAGCTTAGGCAGGTTTTACGAGCAGTACTTC. The V gene is TRBV7-6, the J gene TRBJ2-7; D uncertain. This CDR3 has 13 residues. With 1 base removed from V and 4 bases from J, the gap between germline ends came to 8 bases. CDR1 SGHVS and CDR2 FNYEAQ come from the germline V gene.

The V call is TRBV19, the J call TRBJ1-1; tentatively, D is TRBD1 (5 bases). V gave up 5 bases and J gave up 0 bases, with 10 bases separating them. Germline CDR1 LNHDA, CDR2 SQIVND (reference sequence). The CDR3 runs to 14 residues. CDR3 coding DNA: TGTGCCAGTAGTCCACCGACAGTGAACACTGAAGCTTTCTTT. It is translated as CASSPPTVNTEAFF.

This chain connects TRBV11-2 to TRBJ2-3; 9 bases are a match to TRBD2. Germline lookup yields CDR1 SGHAT and CDR2 FQNNGV. The CDR3 is 15 residues long. The J segment lost 4 bases and the V segment lost 2 bases, leaving 4 bases of the junction unmatched. In nucleotides, the CDR3 is TGTGCCAGCAGCTTACCGCGGGAGGGCCCAGATACGCAGTATTTT. The encoded protein is CASSLPREGPDTQYF.

This chain uses TRBV6-6 with TRBJ2-7; 7 bases map to TRBD1. Germline values: CDR1 MNHNY, CDR2 SVGAGI (reference sequence). The CDR3 is 15 amino acids. V trimming: 0 bases; J trimming: 4 bases; junction bases outside the gene matches: 6. This CDR3 is CASSYSAGGFYEQYF. The CDR3 DNA follows: TGTGCCAGCAGTTACTCGGCAGGGGGATTTTACGAGCAGTACTTC.

The J gene is TRBJ2-7, the V gene TRBV7-2; 10 bases match TRBD2. Per germline, CDR1 SGHTA and CDR2 FQGNSA. V was pared by 2 bases and J by 7 bases, with 5 bases of the junction left unmatched. The CDR3 is 14 amino acids. The CDR3 DNA is TGTGCCAGCAGCTTACTAGCGGGAGTAGGAGAGCAGTACTTC. Encoded protein: CASSLLAGVGEQYF.

The V call is TRBV6-6, the J call TRBJ1-3; D call uncertain. The CDR3 is 14 residues long. Trimming took off 2 bases at V and 4 bases at J, with 9 bases between the two ends. The germline gives CDR1 MNHNY, CDR2 SVGAGI (reference sequence). The CDR3 nucleotides are TGTGCCAGCAGTTACGGGAGGTCGGGAAACACCATATATTTT. It specifies CASSYGRSGNTIYF.

This clone was seen just once. This chain joins TRBV7-2 and TRBJ1-3, with TRBD1 identical over 10 bases. J gave up 1 base and V 3 bases, and 3 bases lay outside the gene matches. CDR1 SGHTA and CDR2 FQGNSA come from the germline V gene. The CDR3 is 16 amino acids. The CDR3 DNA reads as TGTGCCAGCAGCTTGACAGGGGGCATGTCTGGAAACACCATATATTTT. It specifies CASSLTGGMSGNTIYF.

V is TRBV5-1 and J is TRBJ2-2; D remains ambiguous. The germline gives CDR1 SGHRS, CDR2 YFSETQ. There are 12 residues in the CDR3. The ends were cut back, 0 bases at V and 8 bases at J, with 5 bases in the middle. Written as DNA, the CDR3 is TGCGCCAGCAGCTTGGGGGCAGGGGAGCTGTTTTTT. Amino acids: CASSLGAGELFF.

CDR3 region: CASSFRGAEAFF. DNA of the CDR3: TGTGCCAGCAGCTTTAGGGGCGCTGAAGCTTTCTTT. The genes are TRBV7-9 and TRBJ1-1; D might be TRBD1 (5 bases). The V and J ends lost 3 bases and 6 bases respectively, with 8 bases between them. This CDR3 has 12 residues. CDR1 and CDR2 (germline): SEHNR, FQNEAQ (reference sequence).

The genes are TRBV28 and TRBJ2-1; 9 bases align to TRBD2. CDR1 is MDHEN and CDR2 is SYDVKM in the germline V gene. The CDR3 is made up of 15 amino acids. The V gene end was trimmed by 7 bases and the J gene end by 4 bases; junction bases not matched to a gene: 8. The CDR3 reads CASTESSGAYNEQFF. CDR3 sequence (DNA): TGTGCCAGCACGGAGTCTAGCGGGGCATACAATGAGCAGTTCTTC.

The chain combines TRBV7-9 with TRBJ2-5; D gene uncertain. CDR3 length equals 13 residues. The V end was cut by 10 bases, the J end by 9 bases, with 21 bases between. The germline gives CDR1 SEHNR, CDR2 FQNEAQ (reference sequence). Here the CDR3 reads CATQSGPFGAQYF. The CDR3 nucleotides read TGTGCCACCCAGAGTGGTCCCTTTGGAGCCCAGTACTTC.

The genes are TRBV5-1 and TRBJ2-1; possibly TRBD1 for D (6 bases). CDR1 is SGHRS, CDR2 YFSETQ, per germline. V was clipped by 3 bases and J by 1 base, with 23 bases between them. The CDR3 loop spans 19 amino acids. The CDR3 DNA sequence: TGCGCCAGCAGCTGGCGGCTGGATTCCAGGGGATTGTCCTACAATGAGCAGTTCTTC. Protein sequence: CASSWRLDSRGLSYNEQFF.

This clone occurred a few times. The chain is built from TRBV21-1 and TRBJ1-2; the tabulated D call, TRBD1, remains unverified against the DNA. TRBV21-1 is described as a pseudogene. CDR3 length equals 14 residues. This CDR3 reads CASSKERDRGGYTF. The CDR3 DNA reads as TGTGCCAGCAGCAAGGAGCGGGACAGGGGTGGCTACACCTTC.

The chain couples TRBV30 to TRBJ1-2; the match to TRBD1 covers 7 bases. The CDR3 spans 12 residues. CDR1 is GTSNPN, CDR2 SVGIG, per germline (reference sequence). Germline trimming cut 4 bases from V and 4 bases from J; bases unmatched to any gene: 3. Here the CDR3 reads CAWNPGGYGYTF. CDR3 bases: TGTGCCTGGAACCCAGGGGGCTATGGCTACACCTTC.

The chain carries TRBV7-6 and TRBJ1-2, with a possible D match to TRBD1 (5 bases). V was cut by 8 bases and J by 4 bases, with 20 bases left in between. Germline assignment: CDR1 SGHVS and CDR2 FNYEAQ. The CDR3 loop spans 15 amino acids. The CDR3 DNA follows: TGTGCCAGCTCCGCCTTTTCAGGGTTGTCCTATGGCTACACCTTC. This codes for CASSAFSGLSYGYTF.

The chain uses TRBV28 and TRBJ2-7; TRBD1 matches 8 bases. The CDR3 has 14 residues. The germline gives CDR1 MDHEN, CDR2 SYDVKM. Trimming cost V 3 bases and J 2 bases; bases outside gene matches: 3. Here the CDR3 reads CASSFVQGAYEQYF. The CDR3 DNA reads TGTGCCAGCAGTTTCGTACAGGGGGCCTACGAGCAGTACTTC.

The rearrangement uses TRBV11-1 and TRBJ1-2; D remains ambiguous. V lost 0 bases to trimming and J lost 4 bases, with 6 bases between them. The CDR3 is 13 residues long. The germline V gene encodes CDR1 SGHAT and CDR2 FQDESV (reference sequence). In DNA form, the CDR3 reads TGTGCCAGCAGCTTAGCGTCTAGCTATGGCTACACCTTC. Translating gives CASSLASSYGYTF.